The 14 T cell receptor beta chains listed next were all sequenced from one sample in a study of blood T cells in healthy people across ages. Combining a sample-barcoded 5' primer with a J-beta primer mix, a second PCR ran for roughly 7 to 12 cycles. Using its own MiXCR run on the 5' RACE reads, TCRdb lists one record per CDR3 protein. The sample carries roughly 730,000 distinct CDR3 sequences, approximately 60% recorded once. Input material: blood. Receptors originate from a man aged 40-55 years in good health.

The chain has TRBV5-1 and TRBJ2-7; 9 bases are shared with TRBD1. J gave up 0 bases and V 3 bases, and 10 bases lay outside the gene matches. Looked up from germline, CDR1 is SGHRS and CDR2 is YFSETQ. This CDR3 comprises 17 residues. CDR3 sequence reads: CASSSGLTGGDSYEQYF. CDR3 sequence (DNA): TGCGCCAGCAGCTCGGGCCTTACAGGGGGCGACTCCTACGAGCAGTACTTC.

This clonotype was observed a few times. DNA of the CDR3: TGTGCCAGCAGCCAATCAATAGCGGGGTGGGGAGAGACCCAGTACTTC. Translation: CASSQSIAGWGETQYF. The chain combines TRBV3-1 with TRBJ2-5; 8 nucleotides match TRBD2. The CDR3 is 16 residues long. Germline V gene lookup returns CDR1 LGHDT and CDR2 YNNKEL (reference sequence). After removal of 2 bases from V and 4 bases from J, the junction contained 9 bases not matched to a gene.

The chain recombines TRBV29-1 with TRBJ2-4; D tentatively fits TRBD1 or TRBD2 (5 bases each). Trimming took 1 base from V and 5 from J, leaving 9 bases between them. The CDR3 extends over 13 amino acids. CDR1 is SQVTM, CDR2 ANQGSEA, per germline. The CDR3 sequence: CSVEAVGENIQYF. Here the CDR3 DNA reads TGCAGCGTTGAAGCCGTGGGGGAAAACATTCAGTACTTC.

The V gene is TRBV20-1, the J gene TRBJ1-6; D is uncertain. The CDR3 runs 14 residues. Germline CDR1 is DFQATT and CDR2 is SNEGSKA (reference sequence). Trimming removed 2 bases from V and 10 bases from J, with 15 bases in between. The DNA of the CDR3 is TGCAGTGCTAGAAGGACGGGAGGAGGGTCACCCCTCCACTTT. Translated, it gives CSARRTGGGSPLHF.

This clonotype was counted a few times. CDR3 protein: CASSVASASSYEQYF. CDR3 DNA sequence: TGTGCCAGCAGCGTAGCCAGCGCCAGCTCCTACGAGCAGTACTTC. The chain recombines TRBV9 with TRBJ2-7; D remains ambiguous. Germline CDR1 reads SGDLS; CDR2 reads YYNGEE. The CDR3 covers 15 residues. V dropped 0 bases and J dropped 0 bases, with 10 bases sitting between them.

The chain recombines TRBV20-1 with TRBJ2-1; 12 nucleotides agree with TRBD2. V shed 2 bases and J 0 bases; nucleotides not matched to a gene: 5. Per germline, CDR1 DFQATT and CDR2 SNEGSKA (reference sequence). The CDR3 totals 17 residues. The chain's CDR3 is CSARQLAGGSSYNEQFF. CDR3 sequence (DNA): TGCAGTGCTAGACAACTAGCGGGAGGTAGCTCCTACAATGAGCAGTTCTTC.

The rearrangement joins TRBV5-1 to TRBJ2-2, with 12 bases that match TRBD2. CDR1 is SGHRS, CDR2 YFSETQ, per germline. This CDR3 contains 18 residues. V gave up 1 base and J gave up 2 bases; unmatched junction bases: 6. The CDR3 protein is CASSLRMTSGSNTGELFF. For the CDR3, the DNA is TGCGCCAGCAGCTTGAGAATGACTAGCGGGAGCAACACCGGGGAGCTGTTTTTT. Variable domain in full (rest from reference TRBV5-1 and TRBJ2-2): KAGVTQTPRYLIKTRGQQVTLSCSPISGHRSVSWYQQTPGQGLQFLFEYFSETQRNKGNFPGRFSGRQFSNSRSEMNVSTLELGDSALYLCASSLRMTSGSNTGELFFGEGSRLTVL.

This clonotype was recorded once. The V gene is TRBV2, the J gene TRBJ1-2, with TRBD1 matching over 12 bases. Germline lookup yields CDR1 SNHLY and CDR2 FYNNEI. The CDR3 length is 15 residues. The V and J ends lost 5 bases and 3 bases, in that order; junction bases with no gene match: 4. CDR3 bases: TGTGCCAGCAGTCCGGGACAGGGGGCTTACTATGGCTACACCTTC. Residues: CASSPGQGAYYGYTF. Full variable domain (outside the CDR3, taken from reference TRBV2 and TRBJ1-2): EPEVTQTPSHQVTQMGQEVILRCVPISNHLYFYWYRQILGQKVEFLVSFYNNEISEKSEIFDDQFSVERPDGSNFTLKIRSTKLEDSAMYFCASSPGQGAYYGYTFGSGTRLTVV.

The chain is built from TRBV27 and TRBJ1-2, with D possibly matching TRBD1 (6 bases). Germline lookup yields CDR1 MNHEY and CDR2 SMNVEV (reference sequence). The V end was cut by 0 bases, the J end by 1 base, with 9 bases between. The CDR3 sequence is 15 residues long. The chain's CDR3 is CASSLSTGHNYGYTF. The CDR3 coding sequence is TGTGCCAGCAGTTTATCGACGGGACATAACTATGGCTACACCTTC.

This clonotype was found a few times. This chain uses TRBV4-2 with TRBJ1-1; D is ambiguous. Germline lookup yields CDR1 LGHNA and CDR2 YNFKEQ. There are 15 residues in the CDR3. V dropped 2 bases and J dropped 0 bases, with 10 bases sitting between them. DNA for the CDR3: TGTGCCAGCAGCCAACCCCAACCCATGAACACTGAAGCTTTCTTT. Protein sequence: CASSQPQPMNTEAFF.

A few counts support this clonotype. The chain recombines TRBV5-1 with TRBJ2-1; D could derive from TRBD1 or TRBD2 (5 bases each). Deletions cut 7 bases from V and 6 bases from J, with 23 bases between. Germline V CDR1 and CDR2: SGHRS, YFSETQ. The length of the CDR3 is 16 residues. The DNA of the CDR3 is TGCGCCAGCCGGGACCACCCCGGGACCGCAACCAATGAGCAGTTCTTC. Residues: CASRDHPGTATNEQFF.

The rearrangement uses TRBV5-1 and TRBJ2-5; D perhaps matches TRBD1 (6 bases). Trimming pared 2 bases from V and 7 bases from J, leaving 21 bases between. Looked up from germline, CDR1 is SGHRS and CDR2 is YFSETQ. The CDR3 is made up of 16 amino acids. The CDR3 spells CASSLTGTPFEGTQYF. The CDR3 nucleotides are TGCGCCAGCAGCTTAACCGGGACACCCTTCGAGGGGACCCAGTACTTC.

The chain employs TRBV9 and TRBJ2-3; D perhaps matches TRBD2 (6 bases). The germline gives CDR1 SGDLS, CDR2 YYNGEE. This CDR3 has 16 residues. The germline V and J ends were trimmed by 0 bases and 0 bases, with 11 bases remaining between them. The CDR3 coding sequence is TGTGCCAGCAGCGTAGAGGACTACAGTAGCACAGATACGCAGTATTTT. Encoded protein: CASSVEDYSSTDTQYF.

Concerning this clonotype itself: A read error is possible here, since a much larger clone lies one base away. This chain joins TRBV28 and TRBJ2-7, with TRBD2 matching 15 bases. The CDR3 runs 15 residues. The germline gives CDR1 MDHEN, CDR2 SYDVKM. Trimming cost V 6 bases and J 7 bases; bases outside gene matches: 7. CDR3: CASRPGTSGRNEQYF. The CDR3 DNA is TGTGCCAGCAGACCCGGGACTAGCGGGAGGAATGAGCAGTACTTC.